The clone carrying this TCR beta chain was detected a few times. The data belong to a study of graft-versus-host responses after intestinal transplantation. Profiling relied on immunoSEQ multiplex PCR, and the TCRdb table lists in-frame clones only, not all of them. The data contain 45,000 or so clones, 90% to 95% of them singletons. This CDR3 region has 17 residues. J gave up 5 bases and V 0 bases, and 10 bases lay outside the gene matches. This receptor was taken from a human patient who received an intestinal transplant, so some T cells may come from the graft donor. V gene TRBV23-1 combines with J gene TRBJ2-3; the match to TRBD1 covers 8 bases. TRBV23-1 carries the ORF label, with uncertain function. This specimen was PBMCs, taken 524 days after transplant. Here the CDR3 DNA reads TGCGCCAGCAGTCAATCCATGGACAGGGAGGACAGAGATACGCAGTATTTT. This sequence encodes CASSQSMDREDRDTQYF.